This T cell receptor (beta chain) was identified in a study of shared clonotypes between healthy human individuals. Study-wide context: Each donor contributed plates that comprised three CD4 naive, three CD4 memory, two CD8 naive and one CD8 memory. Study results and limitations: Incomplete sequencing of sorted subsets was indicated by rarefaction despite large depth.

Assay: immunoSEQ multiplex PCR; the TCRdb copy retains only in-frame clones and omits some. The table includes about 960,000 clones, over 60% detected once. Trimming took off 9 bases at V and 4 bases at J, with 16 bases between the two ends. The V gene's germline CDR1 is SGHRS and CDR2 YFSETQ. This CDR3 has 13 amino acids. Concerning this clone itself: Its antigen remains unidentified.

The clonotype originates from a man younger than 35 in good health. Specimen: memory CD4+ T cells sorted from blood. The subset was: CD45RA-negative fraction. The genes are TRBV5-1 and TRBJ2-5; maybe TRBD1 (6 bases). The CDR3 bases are TGCGCCACCGGTACAGGGTTGCGAGAGACCCAGTACTTC. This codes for CATGTGLRETQYF.